This is a list of T cell receptor beta chains from one sample in a study of post-analysis software for immune sequencing data. TCRdb used MiXCR to reprocess the PCR reads, holding one entry per CDR3 protein. The data hold over 250,000 distinct CDR3 sequences, with 30% to 45% observed a single time. The sample consisted of blood. The receptor set was obtained from a girl between 10 and 17 years old with multiple sclerosis. Both conserved end residues are part of each CDR3. D genes are given only for firm matches. Expanded clones get a size class; other rows say once, few or many, or leave the size out.

few	.	TRBV5-1	TRBJ1-1	CASSLQGGPEAFF	TGCGCCAGCAGCTTGCAAGGTGGGCCTGAAGCTTTCTTT
.	TRBD1	TRBV14	TRBJ1-2	CASSQDQGQVYGYTF	TGTGCCAGCAGCCAAGATCAGGGACAGGTCTATGGCTACACCTTC
.	.	TRBV4-2	TRBJ2-7	CASSQGDLPQFTEQYF	TGTGCCAGCAGCCAGGGGGACCTCCCCCAATTCACCGAGCAGTACTTC
.	TRBD1	TRBV12-3/TRBV12-4	TRBJ2-4	CASSFGTGGKNIQYF	TGTGCCAGCAGTTTCGGGACAGGGGGCAAAAACATTCAGTACTTC
.	TRBD1	TRBV12-3/TRBV12-4	TRBJ1-1	CASTRTGLMNTEAFF	TGTGCCAGCACCCGGACAGGGTTGATGAACACTGAAGCTTTCTTT
many	.	TRBV5-1	TRBJ2-5	CASSLDQETQYF	TGCGCCAGCAGCTTAGACCAAGAGACCCAGTACTTC
.	.	TRBV20-1	TRBJ2-5	CSAKLAEAAPGETQYF	TGCAGTGCAAAACTGGCGGAGGCTGCACCGGGGGAGACCCAGTACTTC
.	.	TRBV13	TRBJ2-1	CACSPRDSPSRNEQFF	TGTGCCTGCAGCCCCCGGGACTCTCCGTCGAGGAATGAGCAGTTCTTC
few	.	TRBV7-2	TRBJ1-6	CASSTVRTVLYNSPLHF	TGTGCCAGCAGCACAGTACGGACAGTTTTATATAATTCACCCCTCCACTTT
many	TRBD2	TRBV3-1	TRBJ2-1	CASSSRTSGTYNEQFF	TGTGCCAGCAGCTCCCGGACTAGCGGGACCTACAATGAGCAGTTCTTC
.	TRBD1	TRBV20-1	TRBJ2-7	CSAPGQSYNEQYF	TGCAGTGCCCCGGGACAGAGCTACAATGAGCAGTACTTC
.	TRBD1	TRBV20-1	TRBJ2-1	CSANDRGSGNEQFF	TGCAGTGCAAATGACAGGGGAAGCGGCAATGAGCAGTTCTTC
many	.	TRBV27	TRBJ1-5	CASSPRGGVNQPQHF	TGTGCCAGCAGCCCCAGGGGAGGGGTCAATCAGCCCCAGCATTTT
.	.	TRBV28	TRBJ1-2	CASSPAPIGYGYTF	TGTGCCAGCAGCCCGGCCCCCATCGGCTATGGCTACACCTTC
once	.	TRBV5-5	TRBJ2-3	CASSPDRLSTDTQYF	TGTGCCAGCAGCCCCGACAGGCTTAGCACAGATACGCAGTATTTT
.	.	TRBV30	TRBJ1-5	CAWSTASNQPQHF	TGTGCCTGGAGCACGGCAAGCAATCAGCCCCAGCATTTT
many	.	TRBV7-3	TRBJ2-1	CASSSPGQLGNEQFF	TGTGCCAGCAGCTCCCCGGGTCAGCTGGGGAATGAGCAGTTCTTC
few	.	TRBV7-9	TRBJ1-4	CASSPPLWVDNEKLFF	TGTGCCAGCAGCCCCCCCCTCTGGGTCGATAATGAAAAACTGTTTTTT
many	.	TRBV19	TRBJ2-1	CASSMGPLRRHEQFF	TGTGCCAGTAGTATGGGACCTCTTCGTCGGCATGAGCAGTTCTTC
many	TRBD1	TRBV29-1	TRBJ1-6	CSVGTGESPLHF	TGCAGCGTTGGGACAGGGGAATCACCCCTCCACTTT
few	.	TRBV6-5	TRBJ2-5	CAGSSAFNNNEQYF	TGTGCCGGCAGTTCTGCCTTTAACAACAATGAGCAGTACTTC
many	.	TRBV6-5	TRBJ2-1	CASSYFAEQFF	TGTGCCAGCAGTTACTTCGCAGAGCAGTTCTTC
.	.	TRBV18	TRBJ1-5	CASSPAIWRVAAYSNQPQHF	TGTGCCAGCTCACCAGCGATTTGGAGGGTTGCGGCTTATAGCAATCAGCCCCAGCATTTT
many	.	TRBV20-1	TRBJ2-1	CSARGWTEYNEQFF	TGCAGTGCAAGGGGGTGGACAGAATACAATGAGCAGTTCTTC